This record looks at one T cell receptor (beta chain) sequence and its context. Its antigen is as yet unknown. The data are from a study of siplizumab effects on memory and regulatory T cells. Study-wide findings and caveats: Suppressive function of proliferating Tregs from siplizumab cultures was not confirmed. Memory cells seemed less diverse than naive T cells, which seemed major alloresponse contributors.

Profiled with immunoSEQ multiplex PCR; TCRdb holds only in-frame clones, not every one. The sample records tens of thousands of clones, 80% to 95% being singletons. In germline, CDR1 is WNHNN, CDR2 SYGVQD (reference sequence). V lost 5 bases and J lost 5; bases outside the gene matches: 9. The CDR3 contains 15 residues. The sequencing input was CD8+ T cells sorted from blood. This rearrangement joins TRBV10-1 to TRBJ1-1; 9 nucleotides line up with TRBD1. The origin of this receptor is a human donor in good health. This CDR3 is CASSNTGGVGTEAFF. Here the CDR3 DNA reads TGCGCCAGCAGTAATACAGGGGGCGTTGGTACTGAAGCTTTCTTT.